These 16 T cell receptor beta chains were sequenced from one sample in a study of glioma-infiltrating T cells. TCR alpha and beta CDR3 regions were amplified from RNA using iRepertoire nested multiplex PCR. TCRdb processed the multiplex PCR reads anew with MiXCR; each CDR3 protein has one entry. The sample has several thousand distinct CDR3 sequences, under 45% seen once; the top ten hold about 24%. The sample taken for sequencing was glioma tissue, nonneoplastic brain tissue, or PBMCs (not recorded which). The receptors derive from a human donor with low-grade glioma or glioblastoma, undergoing nonglioma brain surgery, or in good health (not recorded which).

This clonotype has a count of ten or more. The chain employs TRBV5-1 and TRBJ2-3; tentatively, D is TRBD2 (6 bases). CDR3 size: 15 residues. Deletions cut 0 bases from V and 3 bases from J, with 11 bases between. Germline CDR1 and CDR2: SGHRS and YFSETQ. This CDR3 is CASSLEWRETDTQYF. CDR3 DNA sequence: TGCGCCAGCAGCTTGGAATGGAGGGAGACAGATACGCAGTATTTT.

A note on this clonotype: A read error may produce the germline difference seen at one junction end. This chain joins TRBV24-1 and TRBJ2-5, with D possibly TRBD2 on 6 matching bases. This CDR3 comprises 13 residues. Germline V gene data show CDR1 as KGHDR and CDR2 as SFDVKD. The chain's CDR3 is CDTSESPRETQYF. The CDR3 DNA follows: TGTGACACCAGTGAATCACCCCGGGAGACACAGTACTTC.

The V and J genes are TRBV6-2 or TRBV6-3 and TRBJ1-2, with a weak D call TRBD1 (5 bases). The CDR3 is 13 amino acids. The germline gives CDR1 MNHEY, CDR2 SVGEGT. Trimming left V 10 bases short and J 5 bases short, with 17 bases between. The CDR3 loop reads CATSSGGDYGYTF. The CDR3 DNA sequence: TGTGCCACCTCCTCCGGGGGAGATTATGGCTACACCTTC.

This clonotype was picked up many times. This sequence joins TRBV28 and TRBJ2-7, with a tentative D call TRBD1 (5 bases). The ends were cut back, 6 bases at V and 2 bases at J, with 26 bases in the middle. From germline, CDR1 is MDHEN and CDR2 SYDVKM. The CDR3 totals 18 residues. This CDR3 is CASSHDRLNPINPYEQYF. CDR3 DNA sequence: TGTGCCAGCAGCCACGACAGACTCAATCCTATAAACCCCTACGAGCAGTACTTC.

The V gene is TRBV27, the J gene TRBJ2-3, with 8 bases matching TRBD2. The trim removed 4 bases at V and 2 bases at J, leaving 8 bases unmatched. Germline CDR1 is MNHEY and CDR2 is SMNVEV (reference sequence). This CDR3 spans 16 amino acids. The CDR3 coding sequence is TGTGCCAGCAGTTCGGGGAATAGCGGGGTCACAGATACGCAGTATTTT. Residues: CASSSGNSGVTDTQYF.

The chain couples TRBV27 to TRBJ1-1; no definite D call. In germline, CDR1 is MNHEY, CDR2 SMNVEV (reference sequence). The CDR3 runs to 13 residues. Trimming took 3 bases from V and 4 from J, leaving 9 bases between them. The CDR3 DNA follows: TGTGCCAGCAGTTTCTTGGGGAGCACTGAAGCTTTCTTT. Translated: CASSFLGSTEAFF.

This clonotype was seen many times. This sequence joins TRBV10-3 and TRBJ2-3, with 7 bases aligning to TRBD2. The germline CDR1 and CDR2 sequences are ENHRY and SYGVKD. The CDR3 spans 16 residues. J lost 4 bases, V lost 10 bases, and 17 bases had no gene match. CDR3 sequence: CATRKGLAATSDTQYF. CDR3 in DNA: TGTGCCACGAGAAAAGGTCTAGCGGCCACCTCAGATACGCAGTATTTT.

Within the sample, this clonotype is medium-sized. J is TRBJ2-3 and V is TRBV4-1; 9 bases match TRBD2. The CDR3 runs to 16 residues. Losses at the gene ends were 3 bases for V and 5 bases for J; bases not matched to a gene: 9. Germline V lookup: CDR1 MGHRA, CDR2 YSYEKL. CDR3 in DNA: TGCGCCAGCAGCCATGACCCGGGACTAGCTAGAGATACGCAGTATTTT. Protein: CASSHDPGLARDTQYF.

This clonotype was recorded at least ten times. The gene calls are TRBV18 and TRBJ2-3; D not resolved. V shed 0 bases and J shed 2 bases, with 12 bases lying between them. The CDR3 loop spans 16 amino acids. In germline, CDR1 is KGHSH, CDR2 LQKENI. The CDR3 sequence: CASSPPGNRYTDTQYF. The CDR3 bases are TGTGCCAGCTCACCACCTGGCAATAGATACACAGATACGCAGTATTTT.

Comment on this clonotype: A read error may account for a junction end that differs from germline. The chain recombines TRBV7-6 with TRBJ2-3; TRBD1 might be the D (6 bases). CDR3 length: 14 residues. CDR1 is SGHVS, CDR2 FNYEAQ, per germline. CDR3 region: CASSLDRATDTQHF. The CDR3 coding sequence is TGTGCCAGCAGCTTAGACAGGGCCACAGATACGCAACATTTT. The whole variable domain, filled in from reference TRBV7-6 and TRBJ2-3, reads GAGVSQSPRYKVTKRGQDVALRCDPISGHVSLYWYRQALGQGPEFLTYFNYEAQQDKSGLPNDRFSAERPEGSISTLTIQRTEQRDSAMYRCASSLDRATDTQHFGPGTRLTVL.

CDR3 DNA sequence: TGCAGTGCTAGTGCCCAGGGACAGGGGGCCCGTAATCAGCCCCAGCATTTT. This sequence encodes CSASAQGQGARNQPQHF. This sequence joins TRBV20-1 and TRBJ1-5; TRBD1 agrees at 12 bases. CDR1 is DFQATT and CDR2 is SNEGSKA in the germline V gene (reference sequence). The V segment lost 3 bases and the J segment 4 bases; nucleotides outside the gene matches: 10. This CDR3 has 17 residues.

This clonotype was found many times. The CDR3 DNA is TGCAGCGCAACGCCGGGACAGGGTGTTGGCGAGCAGTACTTC. Encoded protein: CSATPGQGVGEQYF. The chain is built from TRBV29-1 and TRBJ2-7, with 9 bases identical to TRBD1. Germline V CDR1 and CDR2: SQVTM, ANQGSEA. The CDR3 has 14 amino acids. Losses at the gene ends were 7 bases for V and 6 bases for J; bases not matched to a gene: 13.

This clonotype is labeled medium-sized. The chain links TRBV27 to TRBJ2-3; D uncertain. This CDR3 region has 16 residues. Between the trimmed V and J ends, which lost 2 bases and 0 bases, there was a span of 12 bases. From germline, CDR1 is MNHEY and CDR2 SMNVEV (reference sequence). The CDR3 DNA reads as TGTGCCAGCAGTTTAACGTCGGGTCTAAGCACAGATACGCAGTATTTT. It encodes CASSLTSGLSTDTQYF.

This chain links TRBV19 with TRBJ1-1; the D is unclear. CDR3 length: 12 amino acids. V was clipped by 10 bases and J by 5 bases, with 14 bases between them. Germline CDR1 reads LNHDA; CDR2 reads SQIVND (reference sequence). CDR3 amino acids: CATTLGPTEAFF. The CDR3 DNA reads TGTGCCACCACCCTCGGGCCGACTGAAGCTTTCTTT.

The table lists this clonotype with a few counts. J is TRBJ2-7 and V is TRBV27; 10 nucleotides line up with TRBD1. Trimming removed 3 bases from V and 7 bases from J; junction bases left unmatched: 12. The CDR3 contains 16 residues. CDR1 is MNHEY and CDR2 is SMNVEV in the germline V gene (reference sequence). CDR3 region: CASSFGAGTGAREQYF. In DNA, the CDR3 is TGTGCCAGCAGTTTTGGGGCCGGGACAGGGGCTAGGGAGCAGTACTTC.

V usage is TRBV20-1 and J usage is TRBJ1-2; TRBD1 is a possible D gene (6 bases). V lost 1 base, J lost 4 bases, and 13 bases lay in between. There are 14 residues in the CDR3. Germline-derived CDR1 and CDR2 are DFQATT and SNEGSKA (reference sequence). The CDR3 spells CSARVGGAGYGYTF. The CDR3, as DNA: TGCAGTGCTAGAGTGGGGGGGGCGGGCTATGGCTACACCTTC.